The 19 T cell receptor beta chains reported below all come from one sample, sequenced in a study of metastatic and nonmetastatic thyroid tumors. TCRdb ran MiXCR on the PCR reads. The sample includes 6,000 to 8,000 clones, about a quarter of them seen just once. Prior to thyroid surgery, none of the patients had received any treatment. The sample was adjacent normal tissue. Receptors were obtained from a female donor with papillary thyroid cancer or a benign thyroid nodule (not recorded which). Some clones in this sample may be carry-over from other donors' samples.

This clone was observed a handful of times. This chain links TRBV7-9 with TRBJ2-7; D call uncertain. Per germline, CDR1 SEHNR and CDR2 FQNEAQ (reference sequence). The ends were cut back, 5 bases at V and 3 bases at J, with 17 bases in the middle. This CDR3 region has 15 residues. The CDR3 DNA sequence: TGTGCCAGCAGCCTTACCGGTCCAGCCTTCTACGAGCAGTACTTC. Protein: CASSLTGPAFYEQYF.

This clone has only a few counts. The J gene is TRBJ2-7, the V gene TRBV28; 9 positions match TRBD2. V gave up 5 bases and J gave up 7 bases; unmatched junction bases: 12. Germline V gene sequence: CDR1 MDHEN, CDR2 SYDVKM. The CDR3 extends over 15 amino acids. CDR3 residues: CASSPPTSGGWEQYF. The CDR3 coding sequence is TGTGCCAGCAGTCCCCCGACTAGCGGCGGTTGGGAGCAGTACTTC.

The J gene is TRBJ2-1, the V gene TRBV6-1; the match to TRBD2 covers 7 bases. From germline, CDR1 is MNHNS and CDR2 SASEGT. The CDR3 has 15 amino acids. J gave up 4 bases and V 4 bases, and 7 bases lay outside the gene matches. CDR3 region: CASSGGGGRYNEQFF. The CDR3 DNA reads TGTGCCAGCAGTGGGGGGGGAGGGAGGTACAATGAGCAGTTCTTC.

This clone was seen at least ten times. At the DNA level, this CDR3 is encoded by other sequences in the same sample as well. This rearrangement joins TRBV30 to TRBJ2-5; D might be TRBD2 (5 bases). Germline-derived CDR1 and CDR2 are GTSNPN and SVGIG (reference sequence). Trimming left V 5 bases short and J 10 bases short, with 14 bases between. The CDR3 runs to 11 residues. The CDR3 spells CAWEVGGNQYF. Written as DNA, the CDR3 is TGTGCCTGGGAGGTTGGAGGAAACCAGTACTTC.

This chain joins TRBV30 and TRBJ2-7; TRBD1 matches at 7 bases. The CDR3 loop spans 12 amino acids. V shed 7 bases and J 6 bases; nucleotides not matched to a gene: 9. Germline V gives CDR1 GTSNPN, CDR2 SVGIG (reference sequence). The CDR3 spells CAFRRGSSEQYF. DNA for the CDR3: TGTGCCTTTCGCAGGGGGTCGTCCGAGCAGTACTTC.

CDR3 DNA: TGTGCCAGCAGTCCGCCCCCCCGGAGGGTACCTGAAGCTTTCTTT. Its translation is CASSPPPRRVPEAFF. This chain joins TRBV28 and TRBJ1-1, with D unclear. Germline assignment: CDR1 MDHEN and CDR2 SYDVKM. V was pared by 5 bases and J by 6 bases, with 19 bases between. CDR3 length: 15 residues. Combining the CDR3 with reference TRBV28 and TRBJ1-1 gives the whole variable domain DVKVTQSSRYLVKRTGEKVFLECVQDMDHENMFWYRQDPGLGLRLIYFSYDVKMKEKGDIPEGYSVSREKKERFSLILESASTNQTSMYLCASSPPPRRVPEAFFGQGTRLTVV.

This clone was detected many times. The same CDR3 can be traced to other DNA sequences in this sample. The chain recombines TRBV5-1 with TRBJ2-7, with 9 bases that match TRBD2. The CDR3 totals 15 residues. Germline CDR1 and CDR2: SGHRS and YFSETQ. The V segment lost 3 bases and the J segment 5 bases; nucleotides outside the gene matches: 9. CDR3 DNA: TGCGCCAGCAGCTCGACTAGCGGAGGGTCGAACGAGCAGTACTTC. Residues: CASSSTSGGSNEQYF.

By share of the sample, this clone is medium-sized (0.01 to 0.1%). The V call is TRBV7-2, the J call TRBJ2-7; no definite D call. The germline CDR1 and CDR2 sequences are SGHTA and FQGNSA. CDR3 length equals 13 residues. The V end was cut by 7 bases, the J end by 3 bases, with 13 bases between. CDR3 bases: TGTGCCAGCAAAGGGCCCGCCAGCTACGAGCAGTACTTC. The encoded protein is CASKGPASYEQYF.

This clone is large (0.1 to 1%) by share. The rearrangement links TRBV7-9 to TRBJ2-3, with D possibly TRBD1 on 6 matching bases. V was pared by 8 bases and J by 5 bases, with 14 bases between. Germline V CDR1 and CDR2: SEHNR, FQNEAQ (reference sequence). The length of the CDR3 is 13 residues. CDR3 sequence (DNA): TGTGCCAGCGGGGGCGGAAGTGGAGATACGCAGTATTTT. Its translation: CASGGGSGDTQYF.

The rearrangement links TRBV12-3 or TRBV12-4 to TRBJ2-7; 13 nucleotides match TRBD2. The CDR3 is made up of 15 amino acids. Trimming at V came to 6 bases and at J to 6 bases, leaving 8 bases not matched to a gene. The chain's CDR3 is CASSSGLAGPLEQYF. The CDR3 region has the DNA TGTGCCAGCAGCTCGGGACTAGCGGGACCCCTCGAGCAGTACTTC.

The rearrangement uses TRBV7-8 and TRBJ2-2; 10 bases are shared with TRBD2. Per germline, CDR1 SGHVS and CDR2 FQNEAQ. This CDR3 is 17 amino acids long. J was trimmed by 3 bases and V by 4 bases; bases with no gene match: 8. Here the CDR3 DNA reads TGTGCCAGCAGCTGGAAGGTAGCGGGAGGCCACACCGGGGAGCTGTTTTTT. It translates to CASSWKVAGGHTGELFF.

V gene TRBV14 combines with J gene TRBJ1-6; D is unresolved. V lost 4 bases, J lost 6 bases, and 7 bases lay in between. From germline, CDR1 is SGHDN and CDR2 FVKESK. This CDR3 has 13 residues. CDR3 residues: CASSPRGNSPLHF. The CDR3 DNA is TGTGCCAGCAGCCCCCGTGGTAATTCACCCCTCCACTTT.

This clone qualifies as medium-sized. The chain combines TRBV7-9 with TRBJ1-6, with unresolved D. Trimming stripped 2 bases from V and 0 bases from J, with 5 bases between. The length of the CDR3 is 15 residues. The germline V gene has CDR1 SEHNR and CDR2 FQNEAQ (reference sequence). CDR3 amino acids: CASSLRVSYNSPLHF. CDR3 coding DNA: TGTGCCAGCAGCTTAAGGGTCTCCTATAATTCACCCCTCCACTTT.

This rearrangement joins TRBV6-1 to TRBJ1-1, with D perhaps TRBD1 (5 bases). Germline V lookup: CDR1 MNHNS, CDR2 SASEGT. Trimming took 0 bases from V and 12 from J, leaving 8 bases between them. The CDR3 runs 11 residues. The CDR3 sequence: CASSEARGSFF. In DNA form, the CDR3 reads TGTGCCAGCAGTGAAGCGCGGGGGTCTTTCTTT.

This clone was counted between two and nine times. Here the CDR3 omits its conserved ending phenylalanine or tryptophan, so a read error is the likely source. The chain joins TRBV24-1 to TRBJ2-3; TRBD1 matches at 10 bases. CDR1 KGHDR and CDR2 SFDVKD come from the germline V gene. CDR3 length: 16 residues. V lost 5 bases to trimming and J lost 4 bases; unmatched junction nucleotides: 8. CDR3 sequence reads: CATSALPGQGSDTQYL. The CDR3 coding sequence is TGTGCCACCAGTGCCCTACCGGGACAGGGGTCAGATACGCAGTATCTT.

There are many counts of this clone. Given a much more abundant clone one base away, this may be a read error. The sample holds other DNA sequences that translate to the same CDR3. V is TRBV5-1 and J is TRBJ1-1; 8 bases agree with TRBD1. CDR3 length equals 16 residues. The ends lost 3 bases at V and 4 bases at J; junction bases unmatched: 11. Germline V CDR1 and CDR2: SGHRS, YFSETQ. CDR3 sequence: CASSSLSTGGGTEAFF. DNA for the CDR3: TGCGCCAGCAGCTCTCTATCAACAGGGGGGGGCACTGAAGCTTTCTTT.

There are a few counts of this clone. V and J are TRBV9 and TRBJ2-3; 10 nucleotides match TRBD2. The CDR3 runs 17 residues. The ends lost 1 base at V and 3 bases at J; junction bases unmatched: 8. From germline, CDR1 is SGDLS and CDR2 YYNGEE. CDR3 bases: TGTGCCAGCAGCGTAAACCCTAGCGGGAGAGGGACAGATACGCAGTATTTT. Translation gives CASSVNPSGRGTDTQYF.

At least ten counts were recorded for this clone. This rearrangement joins TRBV29-1 to TRBJ2-1; 7 bases align to TRBD1. Trimming at V came to 0 bases and at J to 3 bases, leaving 20 bases not matched to a gene. The CDR3 length is 20 residues. CDR1 and CDR2 from the germline V gene are SQVTM and ANQGSEA. The CDR3 DNA sequence: TGCAGCGTTGAAGAGTTGGAGGCACAGGGGCGGTCAAGCTACTACAATGAGCAGTTCTTC. Its translation: CSVEELEAQGRSSYYNEQFF.

This clone was found many times. V gene TRBV15 combines with J gene TRBJ2-1, with unresolved D. Deletions cut 0 bases from V and 7 bases from J, with 10 bases between. This CDR3 is built from 14 residues. Germline V gene lookup returns CDR1 LNHNV and CDR2 YYDKDF (reference sequence). DNA of the CDR3: TGTGCCACCAGCAGAGATCAAATGGGTAATGAGCAGTTCTTC. It codes for CATSRDQMGNEQFF.